This entry lists 23 T cell receptor beta chains sequenced from one sample in a study of control samples from healthy donors and cancer patients. The method was immunoSEQ multiplex PCR; TCRdb's version includes in-frame clones alone and lacks a portion of them. The sample consists of roughly 69,000 clones, about 87% of them appearing once. The specimen was PBMCs. These receptors were obtained from a woman between 50 and 59 years old with head and neck cancer.

The chain combines TRBV28 with TRBJ1-5; D perhaps matches TRBD1 (5 bases). Germline CDR1 is MDHEN and CDR2 is SYDVKM. The length of the CDR3 is 15 residues. With 3 bases removed from V and 1 base from J, the gap between germline ends came to 10 bases. CDR3 sequence (DNA): TGTGCCAGCAGTTTCCAGGGATGGAGCAATCAGCCCCAGCATTTT. It encodes CASSFQGWSNQPQHF.

This chain connects TRBV6-2 or TRBV6-3 to TRBJ2-1; D is perhaps TRBD1 (8 bases). Per the germline V gene, CDR1 is MNHEY and CDR2 is SVGEGT. Trimming left V 6 bases short and J 1 base short, with 16 bases between. The CDR3 is made up of 16 amino acids. CDR3 bases: TGTGCCAGCAGCCTCAGGGGGCGGGGGTCCTACAATGAGCAGTTCTTC. As protein: CASSLRGRGSYNEQFF.

The V call is TRBV7-6, the J call TRBJ2-1, with TRBD1 as a possible D gene (6 bases). The CDR3 sequence is 15 residues long. Germline-derived CDR1 and CDR2 are SGHVS and FNYEAQ. V was shortened by 5 bases and J by 0 bases, with 11 bases between the two germline ends. The CDR3 here is CASSLFRGSYNEQFF. CDR3 bases: TGTGCCAGCAGCCTGTTCAGGGGCTCCTACAATGAGCAGTTCTTC.

The genes are TRBV30 and TRBJ2-7; possibly TRBD1 for D (5 bases). Germline V gene data show CDR1 as GTSNPN and CDR2 as SVGIG (reference sequence). The CDR3 consists of 11 residues. CDR3 nucleotides: TGTTCCCTAGGAAGGGGCTTCGAGCAGTACTTC. Translating it yields CSLGRGFEQYF.

This chain links TRBV28 with TRBJ1-2, with 7 positions matching TRBD1. CDR1 MDHEN and CDR2 SYDVKM come from the germline V gene. This CDR3 is built from 16 residues. Germline trimming cut 4 bases from V and 2 bases from J; bases unmatched to any gene: 10. The CDR3 is CASSSTSRGQNYGYTF. CDR3 coding DNA: TGTGCCAGCAGTTCCACCAGCCGGGGACAGAACTATGGCTACACCTTC.

This chain connects TRBV6-2 or TRBV6-3 to TRBJ2-7; a possible D gene is TRBD2 (5 bases). The CDR3 contains 11 residues. V was clipped by 2 bases and J by 6 bases, with 5 bases between them. Germline loops: CDR1 MNHEY, CDR2 SVGEGT. The CDR3 nucleotides read TGTGCCAGCAGTTACGCGGGCGAGCAGTACTTC. It encodes CASSYAGEQYF.

This chain links TRBV2 with TRBJ1-2, with D hard to call. The germline V and J ends were trimmed by 3 bases and 8 bases, with 13 bases remaining between them. This CDR3 contains 13 residues. Germline V gene sequence: CDR1 SNHLY, CDR2 FYNNEI. In nucleotides, the CDR3 is TGTGCCAGCAGTGATAACAGCTTCGAAGGCTACACCTTC. Amino acid sequence: CASSDNSFEGYTF.

The table lists this clone with a count of one. The DNA of the CDR3 is TGTGCCAGCAGCGTATTTGGGGGATTGGGGGAAAAACTGTTTTTT. Its protein product is CASSVFGGLGEKLFF. The chain combines TRBV9 with TRBJ1-4; maybe TRBD1 (5 bases). Deletions cut 1 base from V and 8 bases from J, with 15 bases between. This CDR3 is 15 amino acids long. CDR1 SGDLS and CDR2 YYNGEE come from the germline V gene.

This sequence joins TRBV11-3 and TRBJ2-3; no definite D call. The V gene lost 5 bases and the J gene lost 7 bases, with 22 bases spanning the gap. This CDR3 is built from 16 residues. CDR1 is SGHNT, CDR2 YENEEA, per germline. The CDR3 coding sequence is TGTGCCAGCAGCCGCACCTTCCCTGTTTCGGCACATACGCAGTATTTT. Translated: CASSRTFPVSAHTQYF.

The chain is built from TRBV4-3 and TRBJ2-2; D is ambiguous. The CDR3 length is 15 residues. Germline V CDR1 and CDR2: LGHNA, YSLEER. V lost 1 base, J lost 6 bases, and 12 bases lay in between. CDR3 in DNA: TGCGCCAGCAGCCAAGGGGGTAGGGTCGCCGGGGAGCTGTTTTTT. Translation gives CASSQGGRVAGELFF.

The chain couples TRBV5-6 to TRBJ2-3; TRBD1 matches at 7 bases. Germline CDR1 reads SGHDT; CDR2 reads YYEEEE. V shed 6 bases, J shed 4 bases, and the junction held 8 bases outside the gene matches. The CDR3 has 14 amino acids. CDR3 loop: CASNPTGVPDTQYF. The CDR3 region has the DNA TGTGCCAGCAACCCCACAGGGGTCCCAGATACGCAGTATTTT.

V gene TRBV5-1 combines with J gene TRBJ1-2; 7 nucleotides match TRBD1. Germline CDR1 SGHRS, CDR2 YFSETQ. The ends lost 0 bases at V and 8 bases at J; junction bases unmatched: 4. This CDR3 has 13 amino acids. The CDR3 DNA reads TGCGCCAGCAGCTTGGAGACAGGGAGAGGCTACACCTTC. It codes for CASSLETGRGYTF.

The chain links TRBV5-6 to TRBJ1-1; 9 positions match TRBD1. J lost 4 bases, V lost 2 bases, and 15 bases had no gene match. This CDR3 spans 18 amino acids. Germline V gene data show CDR1 as SGHDT and CDR2 as YYEEEE. CDR3 nucleotide sequence: TGTGCCAGCAGCTTCCTATTACAGGGGGCGTCTGTTAGCACTGAAGCTTTCTTT. Its protein is CASSFLLQGASVSTEAFF. The variable domain in full, completed from reference TRBV5-6 and TRBJ1-1, reads DAGVTQSPTHLIKTRGQQVTLRCSPKSGHDTVSWYQQALGQGPQFIFQYYEEEERQRGNFPDRFSGHQFPNYSSELNVNALLLGDSALYLCASSFLLQGASVSTEAFFGQGTRLTVV.

The V and J genes are TRBV4-1 and TRBJ1-2; 9 bases line up with TRBD1. Germline-derived CDR1 and CDR2 are MGHRA and YSYEKL. V was pared by 4 bases and J by 8 bases, with 8 bases of the junction left unmatched. The CDR3 is 14 residues long. CDR3 amino acids: CASSPEQGAGGYTF. The CDR3 nucleotides read TGCGCCAGCAGCCCAGAACAGGGGGCGGGGGGCTACACCTTC.

The rearrangement joins TRBV27 to TRBJ2-5, with TRBD1 matching over 7 bases. The CDR3 spans 14 residues. Germline CDR1 MNHEY, CDR2 SMNVEV (reference sequence). The V segment lost 5 bases and the J segment 1 base; nucleotides outside the gene matches: 4. The CDR3 reads CASSPGTAQETQYF. The CDR3 DNA is TGTGCCAGCAGTCCCGGGACAGCCCAAGAGACCCAGTACTTC.

This sequence joins TRBV21-1 and TRBJ2-7. TRBV21-1 constitutes a pseudogene. This CDR3 has 17 amino acids. CDR3 sequence reads: CASSPPPRPISSYEQYF. In DNA, the CDR3 is TGTGCCAGCAGTCCCCCCCCACGGCCAATTTCCTCCTACGAGCAGTACTTC.

This clone was seen just once. V is TRBV3-1 (or the pseudogene TRBV3-2) and J is TRBJ2-1; D is unclear. The CDR3 is 12 residues long. CDR1 is LGHDT and CDR2 is YNNKEL in the germline V gene (reference sequence). Trimming removed 1 base at V and 6 bases at J, with 4 bases between. The CDR3 loop reads CASSQGFNEQFF. The CDR3 nucleotides read TGTGCCAGCAGCCAAGGGTTCAATGAGCAGTTCTTC.

Comment on this clone: This same CDR3 is encoded by further DNA sequences in the sample. V usage is TRBV5-1 and J usage is TRBJ2-7; 10 bases agree with TRBD2. The trim removed 4 bases at V and 7 bases at J, leaving 11 bases unmatched. Germline CDR1 and CDR2: SGHRS and YFSETQ. The CDR3 extends over 15 amino acids. The CDR3 DNA follows: TGCGCCAGCAGCCTAATAGCGGGGGGTTCGAGGGAGCAGTACTTC. Translated, it gives CASSLIAGGSREQYF.

The V gene is TRBV7-2, the J gene TRBJ1-3; D uncertain. The CDR3 has 15 amino acids. With 5 bases removed from V and 0 bases from J, the gap between germline ends came to 11 bases. Germline V CDR1 and CDR2: SGHTA, FQGNSA. The CDR3 nucleotides are TGTGCCAGCAGCAAAGACGGACTCTCTGGAAACACCATATATTTT. Protein: CASSKDGLSGNTIYF.

Comment on this clone: The same CDR3 is also encoded by other DNA sequences in this sample. J is TRBJ2-2 and V is TRBV10-3; the D is unclear. Trimming shortened V by 2 bases and J by 5 bases, and 0 bases separated the two germline ends. Germline lookup yields CDR1 ENHRY and CDR2 SYGVKD. The CDR3 totals 11 residues. CDR3 nucleotides: TGTGCCATCAGTGAGACCGGGGAGCTGTTTTTT. Protein: CAISETGELFF.

The CDR3 DNA reads TGTGCCAGCAGGGACAGGGGGCTCTGGGGCTACACCTTC. Residues: CASRDRGLWGYTF. The J gene is TRBJ1-2, the V gene TRBV12-3 or TRBV12-4; 11 nucleotides line up with TRBD1. With V trimmed by 6 bases and J by 8 bases, 5 bases remained unmatched. This CDR3 region has 13 residues.

The rearrangement links TRBV5-1 to TRBJ1-2; weak D call: TRBD1 (6 bases). V was trimmed by 3 bases and J by 8 bases, leaving 11 bases between them. The CDR3 sequence is 12 residues long. The germline V gene encodes CDR1 SGHRS and CDR2 YFSETQ. In DNA form, the CDR3 reads TGCGCCAGCAGCTCTGGACAGAAGGGCTACACCTTC. It encodes CASSSGQKGYTF.

The CDR3 here is CASSAIRGQPYNEQFF. The CDR3 bases are TGTGCCAGCAGCGCGATCAGGGGACAGCCATACAATGAGCAGTTCTTC. V is TRBV9 and J is TRBJ2-1; 7 bases agree with TRBD1. The germline V gene has CDR1 SGDLS and CDR2 YYNGEE. The CDR3 consists of 16 residues. V gave up 3 bases and J gave up 4 bases; unmatched junction bases: 10.